Sequencing of this T cell receptor beta chain was carried out in a study of OX40 agonist ivuxolimab in advanced cancers. Study outcomes and limitations: In the 0.1 to 3.0 mg/kg range, CD4+ and CD8+ blood T cells had expanded clonally by week 6. More expanded clones were seen, on average, in CD8+ T cells than in CD4+.

The CDR3 has 13 amino acids. The germline V gene encodes CDR1 MNHNY and CDR2 SVGAGI (reference sequence). V was cut by 10 bases and J by 5 bases, with 18 bases left in between. TCRdb's table, derived via immunoSEQ multiplex PCR, lists solely in-frame clones and lacks some. The sample contains 60,000 to 65,000 clones, roughly 86% of which appear only once. On this clone itself: Its antigen is currently unknown.

This chain joins TRBV6-6 and TRBJ2-7; tentatively, D is TRBD2 (6 bases). This TCR was recovered from an adult with an advanced solid tumor such as melanoma, head and neck, liver or kidney cancer. The source was CD4+ or CD8+ T cells sorted from blood, collected in a trial of the OX40 agonist ivuxolimab. The CDR3 DNA is TGTGCCACTTCCGGGACTCAGTCAGACGAGCAGTACTTC. Its protein is CATSGTQSDEQYF.